One and the same sample provided the 16 T cell receptor beta chains below, sequenced in a study of blood T cell repertoires in COVID-19. Profiling relied on immunoSEQ multiplex PCR, and the TCRdb table lists in-frame clones only, not all of them. The table shows roughly 180,000 clones, with approximately 86% occurring only once. Material for sequencing was peripheral blood. The receptors were gathered from a man at least 80 years old with COVID-19, enrolled during active disease.

The chain uses TRBV4-3 and TRBJ2-3; 10 bases match TRBD1. Trimming took 0 bases from V and 4 from J; bases not matched to a gene: 7. The CDR3 totals 17 residues. Germline V gene data show CDR1 as LGHNA and CDR2 as YSLEER. The CDR3 region is CASSQDATGGASDTQYF. In DNA form, the CDR3 reads TGCGCCAGCAGCCAAGATGCGACAGGGGGCGCCTCAGATACGCAGTATTTT.

The chain has TRBV13 and TRBJ2-5, with 11 positions matching TRBD1. Germline V gives CDR1 PRHDT, CDR2 FYEKMQ (reference sequence). This CDR3 comprises 16 residues. V lost 5 bases, J lost 2 bases, and 7 bases stayed unmatched. CDR3 DNA: TGTGCCAGCAGCCGCAGGGACAGGGGGAATCAAGAGACCCAGTACTTC. This encodes CASSRRDRGNQETQYF.

The chain recombines TRBV5-4 with TRBJ2-4; D remains ambiguous. This CDR3 comprises 13 residues. The germline V and J ends were trimmed by 4 bases and 5 bases, with 10 bases remaining between them. Per germline, CDR1 SGHNT and CDR2 YYREEE (reference sequence). The CDR3 is CASSGRTENIQYF. The DNA of the CDR3 is TGTGCCAGCAGCGGCAGAACCGAAAACATTCAGTACTTC. Based on the CDR3 plus reference TRBV5-4 and TRBJ2-4, the full variable domain is ETGVTQSPTHLIKTRGQQVTLRCSSQSGHNTVSWYQQALGQGPQFIFQYYREEENGRGNFPPRFSGLQFPNYSSELNVNALELDDSALYLCASSGRTENIQYFGAGTRLSVL.

This sequence joins TRBV24-1 and TRBJ2-1, with TRBD1 matching over 7 bases. The trim removed 7 bases at V and 5 bases at J, leaving 7 bases unmatched. Germline lookup yields CDR1 KGHDR and CDR2 SFDVKD. This CDR3 spans 14 amino acids. The CDR3 reads CATSDRAPDNEQFF. As DNA, the CDR3 is TGTGCCACCAGCGACAGGGCTCCTGACAATGAGCAGTTCTTC.

Only one count was recorded for this clone. The V and J genes are TRBV3-1 (or the pseudogene TRBV3-2) and TRBJ2-3; 9 bases map to TRBD1. Germline loops: CDR1 LGHDT, CDR2 YNNKEL (reference sequence). The CDR3 totals 13 residues. V dropped 6 bases and J dropped 4; count of bases not matched to a gene: 2. CDR3 in amino acids: CASRQGAADTQYF. CDR3 in DNA: TGTGCCAGCAGACAGGGGGCGGCAGATACGCAGTATTTT.

The V and J genes are TRBV29-1 and TRBJ1-1; 9 nucleotides agree with TRBD1. This CDR3 spans 13 amino acids. J gave up 4 bases and V 4 bases, and 4 bases lay outside the gene matches. The germline gives CDR1 SQVTM, CDR2 ANQGSEA. The CDR3 reads CSVARQGGTEAFF. The CDR3 DNA sequence: TGCAGCGTTGCCCGACAGGGGGGCACTGAAGCTTTCTTT.

V usage is TRBV5-8 and J usage is TRBJ1-2, with D possibly matching TRBD1 (6 bases). The CDR3 spans 14 residues. The germline V gene encodes CDR1 SGHTS and CDR2 YDEGEE. The V and J ends lost 3 bases and 2 bases respectively, with 11 bases between them. The CDR3 is CASSSPDRNYGYTF. In nucleotides, the CDR3 is TGTGCCAGCAGCTCACCGGACAGAAACTATGGCTACACCTTC.

The chain has TRBV12-3 or TRBV12-4 and TRBJ2-3, with unresolved D. Trimming shortened V by 3 bases and J by 7 bases, and 5 bases separated the two germline ends. The length of the CDR3 is 11 residues. CDR3: CASSLSYTQYF. CDR3 sequence (DNA): TGTGCCAGCAGTTTGTCTTATACGCAGTATTTT.

This clone appeared once. This rearrangement joins TRBV25-1 to TRBJ1-1, with D perhaps TRBD1 (5 bases). Germline V CDR1 and CDR2: MGHDK, SYGVNS. Trimming stripped 8 bases from V and 8 bases from J, with 15 bases between. The CDR3 is 12 residues long. The CDR3 sequence is CASSSRGDEAFF. The CDR3 DNA reads as TGTGCCAGCTCCTCTCGGGGGGACGAAGCTTTCTTT.

The gene calls are TRBV4-1 and TRBJ2-6, with 8 bases fitting TRBD2. With 5 bases clipped from V and 0 bases from J, the junction kept 9 bases outside the gene matches. This CDR3 region has 18 residues. Germline assignment: CDR1 MGHRA and CDR2 YSYEKL. The CDR3 nucleotides read TGCGCCAGCAGCAGGGTCCTAGCGGGCTTCTCTGGGGCCAACGTCCTGACTTTC. Its protein product is CASSRVLAGFSGANVLTF.

Details on this clone: The same CDR3 is also encoded by other DNA sequences in this sample. The chain employs TRBV5-1 and TRBJ1-5, with TRBD1 identical over 11 bases. Germline CDR1 and CDR2: SGHRS and YFSETQ. V shed 4 bases and J 7 bases; nucleotides not matched to a gene: 4. The CDR3 is 14 amino acids. The CDR3 is CASSPGQGDQPQHF. The CDR3 DNA follows: TGCGCCAGCAGCCCGGGACAGGGGGACCAGCCCCAGCATTTT.

This clone was counted only a few times. J is TRBJ1-1 and V is TRBV7-2; D is unclear. This CDR3 region has 15 residues. The ends were cut back, 5 bases at V and 1 base at J, with 14 bases in the middle. In germline, CDR1 is SGHTA, CDR2 FQGNSA. CDR3 sequence reads: CASSPRIGSNTEAFF. The CDR3 DNA follows: TGTGCCAGCAGCCCACGTATCGGGTCGAACACTGAAGCTTTCTTT.

Notes on this clone: At one end the junction does not follow the germline gene, possibly because of a read error. The genes are TRBV29-1 and TRBJ2-7, with 10 bases matching TRBD1. Germline V gives CDR1 SQVTM, CDR2 ANQGSEA. There are 12 residues in the CDR3. DNA of the CDR3: TGCAGCATTGATGGGACAGGGGCCGAGCAGTACTTC. This sequence encodes CSIDGTGAEQYF.

The DNA for the CDR3 is TGTGCCAGCTCACCGTGGGAGACAGGGCTTGATCAGCCCCAGCATTTT. This translates into CASSPWETGLDQPQHF. The chain combines TRBV18 with TRBJ1-5; TRBD1 aligns across 7 bases. V lost 3 bases and J lost 5; bases outside the gene matches: 10. The CDR3 extends over 16 amino acids. CDR1 and CDR2 from the germline V gene are KGHSH and LQKENI. The whole variable domain, remainder taken from reference TRBV18 and TRBJ1-5, is NAGVMQNPRHLVRRRGQEARLRCSPMKGHSHVYWYRQLPEEGLKFMVYLQKENIIDESGMPKERFSAEFPKEGPSILRIQQVVRGDSAAYFCASSPWETGLDQPQHFGDGTRLSIL.

The J gene is TRBJ1-5, the V gene TRBV2; 8 bases line up with TRBD1. CDR1 SNHLY and CDR2 FYNNEI come from the germline V gene. This CDR3 contains 15 residues. Trimming cost V 5 bases and J 5 bases; bases outside gene matches: 8. The CDR3 here is CASSSDRGPDQPQHF. DNA for the CDR3: TGTGCCAGCAGTTCAGACAGGGGTCCGGATCAGCCCCAGCATTTT.

This clone has only one observation. Additional DNA sequences in this sample encode the identical CDR3. The V call is TRBV6-2 or TRBV6-3, the J call TRBJ1-2, with a possible D match to TRBD1 (5 bases). This CDR3 comprises 12 residues. The germline gives CDR1 MNHEY, CDR2 SVGEGT. V dropped 0 bases and J dropped 6 bases, with 5 bases sitting between them. The CDR3 here is CASSYSGDGYTF. CDR3 bases: TGTGCCAGCAGTTACTCAGGGGATGGCTACACCTTC.